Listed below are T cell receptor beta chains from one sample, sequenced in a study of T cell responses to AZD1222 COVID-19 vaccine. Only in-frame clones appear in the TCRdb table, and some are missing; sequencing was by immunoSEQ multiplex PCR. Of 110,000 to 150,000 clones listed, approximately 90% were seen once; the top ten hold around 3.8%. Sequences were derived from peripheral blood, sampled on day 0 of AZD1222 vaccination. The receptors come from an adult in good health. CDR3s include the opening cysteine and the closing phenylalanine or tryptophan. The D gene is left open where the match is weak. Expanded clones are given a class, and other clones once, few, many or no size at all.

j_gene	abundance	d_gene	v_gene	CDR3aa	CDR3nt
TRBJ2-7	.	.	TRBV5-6	CASSLAVRVYEQYF	TGTGCCAGCAGCTTGGCGGTCAGGGTCTACGAGCAGTACTTC
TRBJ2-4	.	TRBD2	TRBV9	CASSASGKNIQYF	TGTGCCAGCAGTGCTAGCGGGAAAAACATTCAGTACTTC
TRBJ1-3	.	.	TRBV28	CASISDGNTIYF	TGTGCCAGCATTAGCGATGGAAACACCATATATTTT
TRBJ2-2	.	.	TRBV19	CASRRGPDTGELFF	TGTGCCAGTAGACGGGGCCCTGACACCGGGGAGCTGTTTTTT
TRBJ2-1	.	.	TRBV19	CASSIRRTPMGNEQFF	TGTGCCAGTAGTATTCGCAGGACTCCAATGGGGAATGAGCAGTTCTTC
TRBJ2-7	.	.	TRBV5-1	CASSLVRGLSEQYF	TGCGCCAGCAGCTTGGTCCGGGGGCTGAGCGAGCAGTACTTC
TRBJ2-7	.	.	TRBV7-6	CASSLVGGPPYEQYF	TGTGCCAGCAGCTTAGTGGGCGGGCCTCCCTACGAGCAGTACTTC
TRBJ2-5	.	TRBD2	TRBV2	CASGLAGERPRNF	TGTGCCAGCGGTCTGGCGGGAGAGAGACCCAGGAACTTC
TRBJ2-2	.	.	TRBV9	CASSLRRTFSGELFF	TGTGCCAGCAGCTTGAGGCGGACGTTCAGCGGGGAGCTGTTTTTT
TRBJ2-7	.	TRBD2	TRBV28	CASTPPGGVDEQYF	TGTGCCAGCACCCCTCCCGGGGGGGTCGACGAGCAGTACTTC
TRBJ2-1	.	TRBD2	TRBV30	CAWSLPGVAGRFTYNEQFF	TGTGCCTGGAGCCTACCGGGGGTAGCGGGAAGATTTACCTACAATGAGCAGTTCTTC
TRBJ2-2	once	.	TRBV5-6	CASRRRVPGELFF	TGTGCCAGCAGAAGGAGGGTTCCCGGGGAGCTGTTTTTT
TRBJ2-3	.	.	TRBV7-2	CASSLLGPSDTQYF	TGTGCCAGCAGCTTACTCGGACCCTCCGATACGCAGTATTTT
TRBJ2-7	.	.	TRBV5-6	CASTPAQGLYDEQYF	TGTGCCAGCACCCCTGCTCAGGGTCTGTACGACGAGCAGTACTTC
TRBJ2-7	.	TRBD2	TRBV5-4	CASSPDQREPRYEQYF	TGTGCCAGCAGCCCGGATCAGCGGGAGCCCAGGTACGAGCAGTACTTC
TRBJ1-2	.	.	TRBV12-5	CASGSPGGYRAGYTF	TGTGCTAGTGGTTCGCCAGGCGGATACAGGGCAGGCTACACCTTC